A single TCR beta chain is shown here with its context. These data belong to a study of Ad26.COV2.S vaccination and SARS-CoV-2 variants. Treatment meaning: around 19 received Ad26.COV2.S at low or high dose, single or two shots; several received placebo; per-sample allocation not given. On day 63 after the first injection, vaccine and placebo recipients gave samples. Profiled with immunoSEQ multiplex PCR; TCRdb holds only in-frame clones, not every one. The sample has about 250,000 clones; around 87% are singletons. The specimen was peripheral blood, collected in a trial of Ad26.COV2.S vaccine versus placebo. This clonotype originated in a person aged 18-65 years who received the Ad26.COV2.S COVID-19 vaccine or a placebo.

CDR3: CASSLQGVYNEQFF. In DNA form, the CDR3 reads TGCGCCAGCAGCTTACAGGGAGTCTACAATGAGCAGTTCTTC. The chain employs TRBV5-1 and TRBJ2-1; perhaps TRBD1 as D (6 bases). Germline V gene sequence: CDR1 SGHRS, CDR2 YFSETQ. V lost 2 bases and J lost 3, with 9 bases in between. The CDR3 covers 14 residues.